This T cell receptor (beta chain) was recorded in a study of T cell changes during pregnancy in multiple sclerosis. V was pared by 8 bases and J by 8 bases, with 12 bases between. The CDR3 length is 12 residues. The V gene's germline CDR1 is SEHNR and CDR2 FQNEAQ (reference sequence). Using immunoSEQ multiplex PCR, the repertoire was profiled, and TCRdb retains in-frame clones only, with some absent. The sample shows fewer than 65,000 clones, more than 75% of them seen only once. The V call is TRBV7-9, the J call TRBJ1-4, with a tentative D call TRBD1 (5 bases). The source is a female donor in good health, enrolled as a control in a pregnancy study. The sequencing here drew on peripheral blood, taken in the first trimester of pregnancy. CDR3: CASYTRAEKLFF. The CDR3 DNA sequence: TGTGCCAGCTATACCAGGGCAGAAAAACTGTTTTTT.